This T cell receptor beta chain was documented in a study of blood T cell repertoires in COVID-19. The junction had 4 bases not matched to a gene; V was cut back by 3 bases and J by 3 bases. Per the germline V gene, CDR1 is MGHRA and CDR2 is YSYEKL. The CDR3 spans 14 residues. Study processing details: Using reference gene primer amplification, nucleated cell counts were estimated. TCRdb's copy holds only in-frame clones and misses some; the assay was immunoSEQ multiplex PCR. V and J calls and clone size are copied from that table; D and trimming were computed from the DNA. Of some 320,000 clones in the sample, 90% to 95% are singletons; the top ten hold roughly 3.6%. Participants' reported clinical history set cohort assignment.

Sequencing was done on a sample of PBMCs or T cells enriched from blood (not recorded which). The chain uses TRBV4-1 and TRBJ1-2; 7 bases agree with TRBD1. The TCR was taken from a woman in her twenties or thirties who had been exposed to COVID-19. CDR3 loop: CASSQGDSHYGYTF. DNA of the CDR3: TGCGCCAGCAGCCAGGGGGACAGCCACTATGGCTACACCTTC.